The following is a T cell receptor beta chain sequence with its context. What it recognizes is unknown. TCRdb's copy holds only in-frame clones and misses some; the assay was immunoSEQ multiplex PCR. The data hold 410,000 or so clones, with over 75% observed a single time. The CDR3 covers 15 residues. The germline CDR1 and CDR2 sequences are SGHVS and FNYEAQ. Trimming shortened V by 1 base and J by 2 bases, and 11 bases separated the two germline ends. This specimen belongs to a study of Ad26.COV2.S vaccination and SARS-CoV-2 variants. About the study: The donor participated in the COV1001 trial, in its Ad26.COV2.S arm. Intramuscular Ad26.COV2.S at 5x10^10 or 1x10^11 viral particles.

Documented treatment: 19 received Ad26.COV2.S at low or high dose, single or two shots; about 5 received placebo; per-sample allocation not given. The samples were gathered on day 63 after the first injection of vaccine or placebo. Ad26.COV2.S expressed prefusion-stabilized spike from the original Wuhan strain. Notes on the study in general: The TCR breadth and depth analyses may have produced an underestimate of total T cell responses.

The sequenced sample was peripheral blood, obtained in a trial of Ad26.COV2.S vaccine versus placebo. The source is a person between 18 and 65 years old who received the Ad26.COV2.S COVID-19 vaccine or a placebo. The rearrangement joins TRBV7-6 to TRBJ2-5, with D unresolved. The chain's CDR3 is CASSLVLGSQETQYF. In DNA, the CDR3 is TGTGCCAGCAGCTTAGTGCTCGGCAGTCAAGAGACCCAGTACTTC. Combining the CDR3 with reference TRBV7-6 and TRBJ2-5 gives the whole variable domain GAGVSQSPRYKVTKRGQDVALRCDPISGHVSLYWYRQALGQGPEFLTYFNYEAQQDKSGLPNDRFSAERPEGSISTLTIQRTEQRDSAMYRCASSLVLGSQETQYFGPGTRLLVL.